This T cell receptor beta chain was sequenced for a study of OX40 agonist ivuxolimab in advanced cancers. There are 14 residues in the CDR3. Per the germline V gene, CDR1 is LNHDA and CDR2 is SQIVND (reference sequence). Trimming took off 10 bases at V and 4 bases at J, with 16 bases between the two ends. Repertoires were generated with immunoSEQ multiplex PCR, while TCRdb's copy carries only in-frame clones and drops some. The profile shows fewer than 100,000 clones, roughly nine tenths of them singletons. This chain uses TRBV19 with TRBJ2-2; possibly TRBD2 for D (6 bases). The source is an adult with an advanced solid tumor such as melanoma, head and neck, liver or kidney cancer. The input for sequencing was CD4+ or CD8+ T cells sorted from blood, taken in a trial of the OX40 agonist ivuxolimab. CDR3 region: CATRSGVGTGELFF. CDR3 sequence (DNA): TGTGCCACCCGGTCGGGGGTAGGCACCGGGGAGCTGTTTTTT.